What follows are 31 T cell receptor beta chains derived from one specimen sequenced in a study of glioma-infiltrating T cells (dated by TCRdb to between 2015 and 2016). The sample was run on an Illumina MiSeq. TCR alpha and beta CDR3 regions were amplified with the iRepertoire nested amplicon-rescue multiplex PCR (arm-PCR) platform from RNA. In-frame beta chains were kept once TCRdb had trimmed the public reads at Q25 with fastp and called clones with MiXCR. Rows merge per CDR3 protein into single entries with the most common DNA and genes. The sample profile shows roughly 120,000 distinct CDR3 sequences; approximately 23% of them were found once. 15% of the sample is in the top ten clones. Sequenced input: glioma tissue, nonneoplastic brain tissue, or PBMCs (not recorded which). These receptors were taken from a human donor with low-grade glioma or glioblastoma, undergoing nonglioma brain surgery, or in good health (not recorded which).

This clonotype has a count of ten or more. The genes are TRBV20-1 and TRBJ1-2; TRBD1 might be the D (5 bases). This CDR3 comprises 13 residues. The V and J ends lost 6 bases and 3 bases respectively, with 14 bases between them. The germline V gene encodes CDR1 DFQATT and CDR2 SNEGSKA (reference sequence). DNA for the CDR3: TGCAGTGCCACGGGACCGCCGCACTATGGCTACACCTTC. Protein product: CSATGPPHYGYTF.

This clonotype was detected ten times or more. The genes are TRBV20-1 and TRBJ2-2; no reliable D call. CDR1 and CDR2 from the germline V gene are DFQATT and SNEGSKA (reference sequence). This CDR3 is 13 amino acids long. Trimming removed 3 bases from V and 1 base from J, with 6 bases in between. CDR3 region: CSASVGNTGELFF. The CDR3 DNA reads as TGCAGTGCTAGCGTAGGGAACACCGGGGAGCTGTTTTTT.

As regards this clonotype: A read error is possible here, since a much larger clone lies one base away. The CDR3 region has the DNA TGCACCAGCAGCCAAGATTCGGTGAGCAATGAGCAGTTCTTC. This codes for CTSSQDSVSNEQFF. The chain employs TRBV4-1 and TRBJ2-1; D uncertain. The CDR3 consists of 14 residues. CDR1 MGHRA and CDR2 YSYEKL come from the germline V gene.

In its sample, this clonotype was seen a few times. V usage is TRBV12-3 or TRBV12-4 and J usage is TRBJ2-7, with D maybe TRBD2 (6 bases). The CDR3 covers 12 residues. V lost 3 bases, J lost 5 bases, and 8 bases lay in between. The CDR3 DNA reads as TGTGCCAGCAGTTTCGGAGGGAACGAGCAGTACTTC. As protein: CASSFGGNEQYF.

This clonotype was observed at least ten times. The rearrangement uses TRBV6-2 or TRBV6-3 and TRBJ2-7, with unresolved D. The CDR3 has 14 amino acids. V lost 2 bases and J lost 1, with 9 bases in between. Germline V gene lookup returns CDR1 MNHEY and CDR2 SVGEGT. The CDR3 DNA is TGTGCCAGCAGTTACGGCCAGGCATCCTACGAGCAGTACTTC. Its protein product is CASSYGQASYEQYF.

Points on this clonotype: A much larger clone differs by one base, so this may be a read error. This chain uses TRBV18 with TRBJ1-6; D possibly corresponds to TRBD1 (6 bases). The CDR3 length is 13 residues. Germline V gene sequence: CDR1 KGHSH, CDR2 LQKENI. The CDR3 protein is CASSGEGDSPLNF. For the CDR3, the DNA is TGTGCCAGCTCAGGAGAGGGGGATTCACCCCTCAACTTT. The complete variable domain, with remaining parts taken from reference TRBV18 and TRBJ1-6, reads NAGVMQNPRHLVRRRGQEARLRCSPMKGHSHVYWYRQLPEEGLKFMVYLQKENIIDESGMPKERFSAEFPKEGPSILRIQQVVRGDSAAYFCASSGEGDSPLNFGNGTRLTVT.

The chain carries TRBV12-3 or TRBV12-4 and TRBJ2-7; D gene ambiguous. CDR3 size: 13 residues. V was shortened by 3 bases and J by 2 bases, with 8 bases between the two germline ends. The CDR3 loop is CASSLSTTYEQYF. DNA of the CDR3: TGTGCCAGCAGTTTGAGTACAACCTACGAGCAGTACTTC.

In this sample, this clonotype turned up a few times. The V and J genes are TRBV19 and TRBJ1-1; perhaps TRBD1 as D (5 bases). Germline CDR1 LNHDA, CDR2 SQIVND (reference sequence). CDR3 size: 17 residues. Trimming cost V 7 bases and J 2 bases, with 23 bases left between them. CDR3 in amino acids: CASTLLPWGSLNTEAFF. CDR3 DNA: TGTGCCAGTACCTTACTGCCATGGGGCTCCCTAAACACTGAAGCTTTCTTT.

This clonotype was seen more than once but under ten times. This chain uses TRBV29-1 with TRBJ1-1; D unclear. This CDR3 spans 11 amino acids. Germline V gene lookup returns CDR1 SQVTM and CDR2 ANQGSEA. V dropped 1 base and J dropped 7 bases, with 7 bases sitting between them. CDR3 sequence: CSVEVGSEAFF. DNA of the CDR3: TGCAGCGTTGAAGTTGGCAGTGAAGCTTTCTTT.

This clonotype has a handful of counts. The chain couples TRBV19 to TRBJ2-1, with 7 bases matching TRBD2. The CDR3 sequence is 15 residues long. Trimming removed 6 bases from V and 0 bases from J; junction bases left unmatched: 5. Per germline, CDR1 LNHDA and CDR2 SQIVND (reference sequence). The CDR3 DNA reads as TGTGCCAGTAGCTCTAGCGGACACTCCTACAATGAGCAGTTCTTC. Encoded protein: CASSSSGHSYNEQFF.

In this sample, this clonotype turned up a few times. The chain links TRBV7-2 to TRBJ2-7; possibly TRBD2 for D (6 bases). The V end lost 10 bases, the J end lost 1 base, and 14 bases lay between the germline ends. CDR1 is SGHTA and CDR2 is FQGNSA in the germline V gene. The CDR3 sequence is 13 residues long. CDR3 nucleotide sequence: TGTGCCACCGCCCCGGCGGGGTCCTACGAGCAGTACTTC. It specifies CATAPAGSYEQYF.

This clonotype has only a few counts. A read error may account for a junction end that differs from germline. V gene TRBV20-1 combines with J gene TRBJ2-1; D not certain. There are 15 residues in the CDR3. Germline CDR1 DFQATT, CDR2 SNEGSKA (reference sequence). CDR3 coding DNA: TGCAGTGCTAGAGATGTAGTGAGCTCCTACAATGGGCAGTTCTTC. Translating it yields CSARDVVSSYNGQFF.

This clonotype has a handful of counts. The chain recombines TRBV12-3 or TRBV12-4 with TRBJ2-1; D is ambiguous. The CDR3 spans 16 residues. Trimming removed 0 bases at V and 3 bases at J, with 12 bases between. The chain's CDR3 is CASSLAVAVIYNEQFF. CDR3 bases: TGTGCCAGCAGTTTAGCGGTTGCGGTAATCTACAATGAGCAGTTCTTC.

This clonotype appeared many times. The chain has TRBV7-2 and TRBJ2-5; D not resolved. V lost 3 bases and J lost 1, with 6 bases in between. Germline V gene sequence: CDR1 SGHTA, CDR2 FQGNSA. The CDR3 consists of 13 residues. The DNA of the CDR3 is TGTGCCAGCAGCTTCCAGCTCCAAGAGACCCAGTACTTC. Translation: CASSFQLQETQYF.

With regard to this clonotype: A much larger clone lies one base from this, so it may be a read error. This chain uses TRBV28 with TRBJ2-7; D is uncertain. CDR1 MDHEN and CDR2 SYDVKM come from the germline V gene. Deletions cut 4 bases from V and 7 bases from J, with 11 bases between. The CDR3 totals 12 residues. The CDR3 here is CASSSHLWEQYF. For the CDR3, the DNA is TGTGCCAGCAGTTCCCACCTTTGGGAGCAGTACTTC. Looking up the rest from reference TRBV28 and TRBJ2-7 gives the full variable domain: DVKVTQSSRYLVKRTGEKVFLECVQDMDHENMFWYRQDPGLGLRLIYFSYDVKMKEKGDIPEGYSVSREKKERFSLILESASTNQTSMYLCASSSHLWEQYFGPGTRLTVT.

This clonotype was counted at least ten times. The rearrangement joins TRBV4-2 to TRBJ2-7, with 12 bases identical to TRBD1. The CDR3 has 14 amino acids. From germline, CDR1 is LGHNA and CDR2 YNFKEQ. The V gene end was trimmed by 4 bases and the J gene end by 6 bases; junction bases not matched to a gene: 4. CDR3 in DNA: TGTGCCAGCAGCCCTGGGACAGGGGGCGTCGAGCAGTACTTC. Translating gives CASSPGTGGVEQYF.

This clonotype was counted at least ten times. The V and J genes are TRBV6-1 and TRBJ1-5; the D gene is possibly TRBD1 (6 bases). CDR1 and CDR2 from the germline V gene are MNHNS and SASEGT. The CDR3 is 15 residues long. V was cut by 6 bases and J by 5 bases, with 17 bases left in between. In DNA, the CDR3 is TGTGCCAGCAGCAGAGGTCAGGGGAACTATCAGCCCCAGCATTTT. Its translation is CASSRGQGNYQPQHF.

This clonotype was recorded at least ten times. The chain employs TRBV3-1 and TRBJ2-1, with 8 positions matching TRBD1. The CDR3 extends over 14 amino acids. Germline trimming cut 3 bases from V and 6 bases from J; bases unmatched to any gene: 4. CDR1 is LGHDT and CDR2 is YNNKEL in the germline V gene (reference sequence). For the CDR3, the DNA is TGTGCCAGCAGCCAGGACAGGGTGGTCAATGAGCAGTTCTTC. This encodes CASSQDRVVNEQFF.

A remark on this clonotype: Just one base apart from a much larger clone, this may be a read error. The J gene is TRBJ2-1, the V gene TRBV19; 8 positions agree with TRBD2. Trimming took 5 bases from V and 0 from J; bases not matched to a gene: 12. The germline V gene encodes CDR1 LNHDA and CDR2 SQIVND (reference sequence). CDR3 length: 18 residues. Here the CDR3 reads CASSDGASGRSSYNEQFF. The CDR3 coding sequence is TGTGCCAGTAGTGACGGGGCTAGCGGGCGGAGCTCCTACAATGAGCAGTTCTTC.

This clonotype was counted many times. CDR3 in DNA: TGTGCCACCAGCAGAGATCTTGGCCATAGCAATCAGCCCCAGCATTTT. Amino acids: CATSRDLGHSNQPQHF. The rearrangement links TRBV15 to TRBJ1-5; no reliable D call. This CDR3 has 16 amino acids. The germline V and J ends were trimmed by 0 bases and 0 bases, with 9 bases remaining between them. Germline V gene data show CDR1 as LNHNV and CDR2 as YYDKDF (reference sequence). Full variable domain (missing parts from reference TRBV15 and TRBJ1-5): DAMVIQNPRYQVTQFGKPVTLSCSQTLNHNVMYWYQQKSSQAPKLLFHYYDKDFNNEADTPDNFQSRRPNTSFCFLDIRSPGLGDTAMYLCATSRDLGHSNQPQHFGDGTRLSIL.

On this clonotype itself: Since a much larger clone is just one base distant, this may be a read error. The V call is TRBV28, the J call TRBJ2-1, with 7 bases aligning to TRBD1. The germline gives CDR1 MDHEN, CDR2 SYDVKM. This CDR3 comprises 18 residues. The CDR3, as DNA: TGTGCCAGAAGTTTGCCAAGGACAGGCCCGAGCTCCTACAATGAGCAGTTCTTC. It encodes CARSLPRTGPSSYNEQFF.

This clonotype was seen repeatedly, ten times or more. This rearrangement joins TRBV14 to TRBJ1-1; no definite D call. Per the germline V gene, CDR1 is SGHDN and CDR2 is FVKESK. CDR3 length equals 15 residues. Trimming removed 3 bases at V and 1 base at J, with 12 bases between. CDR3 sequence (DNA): TGTGCCAGCAGCCAGTTTCTTATAGAGAACACTGAAGCTTTCTTT. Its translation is CASSQFLIENTEAFF.

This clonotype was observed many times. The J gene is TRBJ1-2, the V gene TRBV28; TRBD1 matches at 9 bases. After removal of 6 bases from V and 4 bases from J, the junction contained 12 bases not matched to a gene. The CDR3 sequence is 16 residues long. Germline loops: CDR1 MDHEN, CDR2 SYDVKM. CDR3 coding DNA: TGTGCCAGCAGCCGCGCGGGACAGGGTATTCTCTATGGCTACACCTTC. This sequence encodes CASSRAGQGILYGYTF.

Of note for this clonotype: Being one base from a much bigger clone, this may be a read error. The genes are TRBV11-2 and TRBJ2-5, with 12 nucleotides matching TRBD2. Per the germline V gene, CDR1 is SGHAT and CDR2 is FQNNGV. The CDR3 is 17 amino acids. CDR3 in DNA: TGTGCCAGCAGCCCGATGGGGCTAGCGGGAGGGCTTGAGACCAAGTACTTC. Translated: CASSPMGLAGGLETKYF.

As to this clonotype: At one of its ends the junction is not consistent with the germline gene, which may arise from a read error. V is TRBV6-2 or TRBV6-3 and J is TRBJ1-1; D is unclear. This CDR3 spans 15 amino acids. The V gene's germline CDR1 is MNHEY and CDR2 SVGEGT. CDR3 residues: CVSSFRDLTNSEAFF. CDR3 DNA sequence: TGTGTCAGCAGTTTCCGAGATTTAACGAACTCTGAAGCTTTCTTT.

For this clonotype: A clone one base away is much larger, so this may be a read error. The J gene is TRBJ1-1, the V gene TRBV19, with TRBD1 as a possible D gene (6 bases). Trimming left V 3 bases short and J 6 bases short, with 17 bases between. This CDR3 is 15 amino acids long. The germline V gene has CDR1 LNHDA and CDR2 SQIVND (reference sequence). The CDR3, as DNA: TGTGCCAGTAGTATTGGACCTACAGGGTATCCTGAAGCTTTCTTT. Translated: CASSIGPTGYPEAFF.

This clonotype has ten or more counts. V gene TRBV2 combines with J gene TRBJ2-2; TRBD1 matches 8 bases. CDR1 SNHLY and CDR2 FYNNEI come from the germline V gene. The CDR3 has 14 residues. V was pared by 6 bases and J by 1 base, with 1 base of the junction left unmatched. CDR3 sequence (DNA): TGTGCCAGCAGCGGACAGGGGAACACCGGGGAGCTGTTTTTT. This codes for CASSGQGNTGELFF.

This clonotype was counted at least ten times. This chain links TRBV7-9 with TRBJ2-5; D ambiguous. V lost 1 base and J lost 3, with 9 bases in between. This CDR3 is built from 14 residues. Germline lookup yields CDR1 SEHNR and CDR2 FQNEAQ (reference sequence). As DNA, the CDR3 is TGTGCCAGCAGCTTAGAGCGAGGCGAAGAGACCCAGTACTTC. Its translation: CASSLERGEETQYF.

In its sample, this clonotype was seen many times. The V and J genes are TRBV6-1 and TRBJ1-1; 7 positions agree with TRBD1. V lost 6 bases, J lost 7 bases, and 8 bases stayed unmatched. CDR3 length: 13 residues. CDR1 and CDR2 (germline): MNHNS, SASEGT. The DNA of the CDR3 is TGTGCCAGCAGCGCTCGACAGGGATTTGAAGCTTTCTTT. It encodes CASSARQGFEAFF.

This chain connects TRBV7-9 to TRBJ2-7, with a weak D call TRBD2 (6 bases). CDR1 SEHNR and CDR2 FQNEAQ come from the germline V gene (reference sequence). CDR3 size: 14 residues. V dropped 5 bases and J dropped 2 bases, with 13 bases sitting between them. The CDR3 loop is CASSPVGGAYEQYF. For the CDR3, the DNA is TGTGCCAGCAGCCCCGTAGGAGGGGCCTACGAGCAGTACTTC.

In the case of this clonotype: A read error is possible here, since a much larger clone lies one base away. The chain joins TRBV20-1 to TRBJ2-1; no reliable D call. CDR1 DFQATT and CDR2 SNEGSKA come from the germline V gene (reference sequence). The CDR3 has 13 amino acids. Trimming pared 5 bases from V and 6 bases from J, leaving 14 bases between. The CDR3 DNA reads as TGCAGTGCTTCGGGCCGAATAACCAATGAGCAGTTCTTC. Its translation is CSASGRITNEQFF.